The present T cell receptor (beta chain) was sequenced within a study of blood T cell repertoires in COVID-19. Assay: immunoSEQ multiplex PCR; the TCRdb copy retains only in-frame clones and omits some. The sample holds roughly 63,000 clones, about 74% seen once. This clone showed up just a few times. V was trimmed by 8 bases and J by 7 bases, leaving 30 bases between them. Germline loops: CDR1 MRHNA, CDR2 SNTAGT. The length of the CDR3 is 18 residues. The receptor comes from a woman of 80 years or more with acute or convalescent COVID-19. V gene TRBV6-4 combines with J gene TRBJ1-5; D is possibly TRBD1 (6 bases). Sequencing used peripheral blood. The CDR3 DNA follows: TGTGCCAGCCACCTGTACCTCAATTTCTCACAGGGTTGGCAGCCCCAGCATTTT. Translating gives CASHLYLNFSQGWQPQHF.